What follows are 12 T cell receptor beta chains derived from one specimen sequenced in a study of blood T cell dynamics during melanoma immunotherapy. TCRdb's table, derived via immunoSEQ multiplex PCR, lists solely in-frame clones and lacks some. The sample has approximately 6,000 clones, about 80% seen once. This sample's time point: week 3, after first cycle of checkpoint inhibitor. The specimen comprised blood, sampled from a patient treated with checkpoint blockade. These receptors originate from a human donor with melanoma.

This rearrangement joins TRBV6-1 to TRBJ2-2, with D unresolved. The V gene's germline CDR1 is MNHNS and CDR2 SASEGT. CDR3 length: 16 amino acids. The germline V and J ends were trimmed by 4 bases and 0 bases, with 12 bases remaining between them. CDR3 coding DNA: TGTGCCAGCAGTGCGAGGCGGAACGCGAACACCGGGGAGCTGTTTTTT. Its protein product is CASSARRNANTGELFF.

The genes are TRBV18 and TRBJ1-2, with D perhaps matching TRBD1 (6 bases). The length of the CDR3 is 18 residues. Germline V gene sequence: CDR1 KGHSH, CDR2 LQKENI. The V end lost 3 bases, the J end lost 6 bases, and 26 bases lay between the germline ends. As DNA, the CDR3 is TGTGCCAGCTCACCCCCGGAGGGGGGGGGCCCTGTATTTGATGGCTACACCTTC. Residues: CASSPPEGGGPVFDGYTF.

This chain connects TRBV27 to TRBJ1-5, with unresolved D. Germline values: CDR1 MNHEY, CDR2 SMNVEV (reference sequence). Between the trimmed V and J ends, which lost 3 bases and 3 bases, there was a span of 9 bases. The CDR3 length is 14 residues. Here the CDR3 DNA reads TGTGCCAGCAGTTTCGGAAGGTTCAATCAGCCCCAGCATTTT. It codes for CASSFGRFNQPQHF.

V usage is TRBV15 and J usage is TRBJ2-1; 7 bases line up with TRBD1. The CDR3 is 15 residues long. Germline CDR1 and CDR2: LNHNV and YYDKDF (reference sequence). V shed 2 bases and J 1 base; nucleotides not matched to a gene: 2. For the CDR3, the DNA is TGTGCCACCAGCAGATCACAGGGGTCCTACAATGAGCAGTTCTTC. Translated, it gives CATSRSQGSYNEQFF. Supplemented by reference TRBV15 and TRBJ2-1, the full variable domain reads DAMVIQNPRYQVTQFGKPVTLSCSQTLNHNVMYWYQQKSSQAPKLLFHYYDKDFNNEADTPDNFQSRRPNTSFCFLDIRSPGLGDTAMYLCATSRSQGSYNEQFFGPGTRLTVL.

The rearrangement uses TRBV18 and TRBJ1-1; no definite D call. Per the germline V gene, CDR1 is KGHSH and CDR2 is LQKENI. The CDR3 extends over 14 amino acids. V was pared by 2 bases and J by 1 base, with 8 bases between. The CDR3 DNA is TGTGCCAGCTCACCAATAACAGAGAACACTGAAGCTTTCTTT. This codes for CASSPITENTEAFF.

This clone was detected only once. The rearrangement uses TRBV6-1 and TRBJ2-1, with 9 bases matching TRBD2. The CDR3 loop spans 15 amino acids. J lost 4 bases, V lost 5 bases, and 6 bases had no gene match. From germline, CDR1 is MNHNS and CDR2 SASEGT. The CDR3 DNA is TGTGCCAGCAGTTTCCAGAGCGGGGGGTACAATGAGCAGTTCTTC. It specifies CASSFQSGGYNEQFF.

V and J are TRBV18 and TRBJ2-3; no reliable D call. V was clipped by 2 bases and J by 4 bases, with 4 bases between them. This CDR3 has 12 amino acids. Germline assignment: CDR1 KGHSH and CDR2 LQKENI. CDR3 nucleotide sequence: TGTGCCAGCTCACCAAGGTCAGATACGCAGTATTTT. Its protein product is CASSPRSDTQYF.

V gene TRBV7-9 combines with J gene TRBJ1-4; 7 bases fit TRBD1. In germline, CDR1 is SEHNR, CDR2 FQNEAQ (reference sequence). Germline trimming cut 2 bases from V and 10 bases from J; bases unmatched to any gene: 1. The CDR3 is made up of 12 amino acids. This CDR3 is CASSLRQGKLFF. The CDR3 coding sequence is TGTGCCAGCAGCTTACGACAGGGAAAACTGTTTTTT.

The chain is built from TRBV7-9 and TRBJ2-1; D is uncertain. CDR3 length equals 15 residues. Germline loops: CDR1 SEHNR, CDR2 FQNEAQ (reference sequence). V lost 0 bases and J 0 bases, leaving 6 bases between the germline ends. CDR3 sequence: CASSLASSSYNEQFF. CDR3 DNA sequence: TGTGCCAGCAGCTTAGCTAGCAGCTCCTACAATGAGCAGTTCTTC.

The chain employs TRBV6-5 and TRBJ1-2, with a tentative D call TRBD1 (5 bases). Germline-derived CDR1 and CDR2 are MNHEY and SVGAGI. This CDR3 has 14 amino acids. Between the trimmed V and J ends, which lost 5 bases and 7 bases, there was a span of 17 bases. For the CDR3, the DNA is TGTGCCAGCAGTCACACTGGGGGGGGAAGTGGCTACACCTTC. Translation: CASSHTGGGSGYTF.

The V and J genes are TRBV7-6 and TRBJ2-3; TRBD2 agrees at 9 bases. The ends lost 0 bases at V and 4 bases at J; junction bases unmatched: 5. The CDR3 sequence is 16 residues long. Germline V gives CDR1 SGHVS, CDR2 FNYEAQ. This chain's CDR3 is CASSLAPSGNSDTQYF. The CDR3 nucleotides read TGTGCCAGCAGCTTAGCGCCTAGCGGGAACTCAGATACGCAGTATTTT.

This chain joins TRBV11-2 and TRBJ2-1; 13 positions match TRBD2. Per the germline V gene, CDR1 is SGHAT and CDR2 is FQNNGV. J was trimmed by 2 bases and V by 4 bases; bases with no gene match: 2. The length of the CDR3 is 16 residues. CDR3 bases: TGTGCCAGCAGCTCACTAGCGGGAGGGCCCTACAATGAGCAGTTCTTC. Its translation: CASSSLAGGPYNEQFF.